This T cell receptor beta chain was captured by sequencing in a study of chemoradiotherapy in HPV16-positive cancers. Study-wide background: A couple of HPV16-positive patients' cells yielded candidate HPV-specific clones and common motifs. General study results and limits: In HPV16-positive patients, HPV-responsive T-cell expansion tracked better recurrence-free survival. Functional assays defining HPV-specific T cells used only a couple of HPV16-positive patients.

The V end was cut by 1 base, the J end by 10 bases, with 17 bases between. This CDR3 is built from 15 residues. Germline V lookup: CDR1 PRHDT, CDR2 FYEKMQ (reference sequence). Repertoires were generated with immunoSEQ multiplex PCR, while TCRdb's copy carries only in-frame clones and drops some. The data contain more than 25,000 clones, roughly 93% of them singletons. Comment on this clone: Its cognate antigen is unknown.

Specimen: blood, collected from a patient who underwent chemoradiotherapy. The TCR originated in a human donor with HPV-associated anogenital cancer. The chain has TRBV13 and TRBJ2-1, with D perhaps TRBD1 (6 bases). The CDR3 spells CASSLAQQGPSEQFF. Written as DNA, the CDR3 is TGTGCCAGCAGCTTAGCCCAACAGGGCCCCAGCGAGCAGTTCTTC.